The next 17 T cell receptor beta chains were all read from a single sample in a study of blood T cell repertoires in COVID-19. Profiling relied on immunoSEQ multiplex PCR, and the TCRdb table lists in-frame clones only, not all of them. The sample has 170,000 or so clones, approximately 87% seen once. Sequencing used peripheral blood. Receptors originate from a woman under 30 who had recovered from COVID-19.

This chain joins TRBV18 and TRBJ2-7; TRBD2 matches at 9 bases. J was trimmed by 5 bases and V by 3 bases; bases with no gene match: 2. Germline-derived CDR1 and CDR2 are KGHSH and LQKENI. The CDR3 is 13 amino acids. This CDR3 is CASSPIAGDEQYV. The CDR3 bases are TGTGCCAGCTCACCTATAGCGGGAGACGAGCAGTACGTC.

CDR3 sequence: CASSYSPTSYEQFF. The CDR3 DNA reads TGTGCCAGCAGTTACTCGCCGACTAGCTATGAGCAGTTCTTC. This sequence joins TRBV6-2 or TRBV6-3 and TRBJ2-1, with 7 bases matching TRBD2. The germline CDR1 and CDR2 sequences are MNHEY and SVGEGT. Unmatched junction bases numbered 4, after V lost 0 bases and J lost 8 bases. This CDR3 spans 14 amino acids.

The rearrangement links TRBV7-9 to TRBJ1-2; the match to TRBD1 covers 10 bases. The J segment lost 4 bases and the V segment lost 5 bases, leaving 7 bases of the junction unmatched. The CDR3 runs to 15 residues. Germline values: CDR1 SEHNR, CDR2 FQNEAQ (reference sequence). CDR3: CASSPGDRGFYGYTF. In nucleotides, the CDR3 is TGTGCCAGCAGCCCGGGGGACAGGGGATTCTATGGCTACACCTTC.

This clone was counted a few times. The chain carries TRBV19 and TRBJ1-3; 7 bases fit TRBD1. Trimming took 7 bases from V and 0 from J; bases not matched to a gene: 6. This CDR3 contains 15 residues. The germline V gene has CDR1 LNHDA and CDR2 SQIVND (reference sequence). CDR3 region: CASTPGQYSGNTIYF. CDR3 sequence (DNA): TGTGCCAGTACCCCGGGACAGTACTCTGGAAACACCATATATTTT.

The chain has TRBV19 and TRBJ2-2; 8 bases are shared with TRBD2. The CDR3 covers 13 residues. V trimming: 7 bases; J trimming: 6 bases; junction bases outside the gene matches: 4. From germline, CDR1 is LNHDA and CDR2 SQIVND (reference sequence). CDR3 nucleotides: TGTGCCAGTAAGGCTAGCGGGTCCGGGGAGCTGTTTTTT. Protein sequence: CASKASGSGELFF.

The V and J genes are TRBV27 and TRBJ2-4; 8 nucleotides match TRBD1. The CDR3 runs to 13 residues. Germline assignment: CDR1 MNHEY and CDR2 SMNVEV (reference sequence). Germline trimming cut 5 bases from V and 7 bases from J; bases unmatched to any gene: 4. The CDR3 loop is CASSARQGNIQYF. The CDR3 DNA reads TGTGCCAGCAGTGCAAGACAGGGGAACATTCAGTACTTC.

CDR3 region: CASSVGTGYNVLTF. As DNA, the CDR3 is TGCGCCAGCAGCGTGGGGACAGGTTACAACGTCCTGACTTTC. The V call is TRBV5-1, the J call TRBJ2-6; 8 bases fit TRBD1. The CDR3 is 14 amino acids. With 4 bases clipped from V and 9 bases from J, the junction kept 6 bases outside the gene matches. CDR1 and CDR2 from the germline V gene are SGHRS and YFSETQ.

The CDR3 reads CASSLVRASYNEQFF. The CDR3 DNA follows: TGTGCCAGCAGCTTAGTTCGAGCGAGCTACAATGAGCAGTTCTTC. The chain combines TRBV7-2 with TRBJ2-1; D is unclear. The CDR3 runs to 15 residues. Germline V lookup: CDR1 SGHTA, CDR2 FQGNSA. The V end lost 1 base, the J end lost 3 bases, and 10 bases lay between the germline ends.

The J gene is TRBJ2-1, the V gene TRBV10-3; D remains unclear. Trimming shortened V by 9 bases and J by 4 bases, and 19 bases separated the two germline ends. The germline V gene has CDR1 ENHRY and CDR2 SYGVKD. This CDR3 is 15 amino acids long. CDR3 bases: TGTGCCATTCGACTGGAATCAAGGCAGTACAATGAGCAGTTCTTC. This gives the protein CAIRLESRQYNEQFF.

As for this clone: An end of the junction differs from the germline gene, which may be a read error. The chain links TRBV18 to TRBJ1-2, with TRBD1 identical over 8 bases. Germline CDR1 is KGHSH and CDR2 is LQKENI. The CDR3 spans 11 residues. The CDR3 sequence is CASSSKTGVRF. Written as DNA, the CDR3 is TGTGCCAGCTCAAGTAAGACAGGGGTCCGCTTC.

V is TRBV7-9 and J is TRBJ1-2, with unresolved D. Germline CDR1 reads SEHNR; CDR2 reads FQNEAQ (reference sequence). V dropped 3 bases and J dropped 3 bases, with 14 bases sitting between them. The CDR3 is 15 amino acids. CDR3 amino acids: CASSFVRQTYYGYTF. As DNA, the CDR3 is TGTGCCAGCAGCTTTGTCCGTCAAACTTACTATGGCTACACCTTC.

The chain carries TRBV5-4 and TRBJ2-3; TRBD2 matches at 8 bases. CDR1 SGHNT and CDR2 YYREEE come from the germline V gene (reference sequence). The V gene end was trimmed by 2 bases and the J gene end by 6 bases; junction bases not matched to a gene: 8. The CDR3 sequence is 15 residues long. The CDR3 sequence is CASSLTAGERDTQYF. The DNA for the CDR3 is TGTGCCAGCAGCTTAACAGCGGGAGAGAGGGATACGCAGTATTTT.

The chain recombines TRBV4-3 with TRBJ2-1; 8 nucleotides line up with TRBD1. This CDR3 has 18 amino acids. V was clipped by 4 bases and J by 7 bases; unmatched bases: 18. Germline V gives CDR1 LGHNA, CDR2 YSLEER. CDR3 nucleotides: TGCGCCAGCAGCCCAACGAGCCTCCAGGGGGCTACTTGGAATGAGCAGTTCTTC. Residues: CASSPTSLQGATWNEQFF.

The gene calls are TRBV7-2 and TRBJ1-3; the match to TRBD1 covers 9 bases. J lost 0 bases, V lost 4 bases, and 10 bases had no gene match. CDR3 length: 18 amino acids. CDR1 is SGHTA, CDR2 FQGNSA, per germline. The CDR3 loop is CASSSKGTGSVSGNTIYF. The CDR3 DNA reads as TGTGCCAGCAGCTCGAAAGGGACAGGGTCGGTCTCTGGAAACACCATATATTTT.

The genes are TRBV7-9 and TRBJ2-2; 9 nucleotides match TRBD1. The junction had 3 bases not matched to a gene; V was cut back by 11 bases and J by 5 bases. CDR1 and CDR2 (germline): SEHNR, FQNEAQ (reference sequence). The CDR3 covers 12 residues. CDR3 in DNA: TGTGCCCCGGGACAGGGTACCGGGGAGCTGTTTTTT. Translation gives CAPGQGTGELFF.

This sequence joins TRBV18 and TRBJ1-3; D gene uncertain. V dropped 0 bases and J dropped 0 bases, with 6 bases sitting between them. The CDR3 is 15 residues long. CDR1 and CDR2 from the germline V gene are KGHSH and LQKENI. The CDR3 sequence is CASSPPTNSGNTIYF. DNA of the CDR3: TGTGCCAGCTCACCACCGACAAACTCTGGAAACACCATATATTTT.

CDR3 nucleotide sequence: TGTGCCAGCAGCTTGGGGCGGAGCGAGGGCAACGAGCAGTACGTC. Translation gives CASSLGRSEGNEQYV. The rearrangement uses TRBV5-6 and TRBJ2-7; tentatively, D is TRBD2 (5 bases). Per germline, CDR1 SGHDT and CDR2 YYEEEE. The CDR3 contains 15 residues. The germline V and J ends were trimmed by 0 bases and 5 bases, with 15 bases remaining between them.